The 3 T cell receptor beta chains below all came from one sample that was sequenced in a study of tumor-infiltrating lymphocytes in primary liver carcinoma. The roughly 20-34 mg bulk tissue piece was not sorted before simultaneous RNA and DNA extraction. A primer in the constant region served to generate TCR beta cDNA from approximately 450 ng of total RNA. What produced the TCR beta libraries was three nested multiplex PCR rounds using slightly modified ARM-PCR. TRBV1-TRBV30 forward primers and a C-beta reverse primer were used in the first two PCR rounds, which each ran for 9 to 10 cycles. TCRdb reanalysed the multiplex PCR reads using MiXCR and keeps one entry per CDR3 protein. The table lists 50,000 to 70,000 distinct CDR3 sequences, 60% to 85% of them singletons. The specimen was liver tumor tissue from sampling region 2. As to subset: tumor region T2, inferior pole. The receptors shown here come from a man aged 35 to 55 with primary liver carcinoma and hepatitis B virus infection.

With regard to this clonotype: Germline and junction disagree at one end, which may indicate a read error. The V and J genes are TRBV12-3 or TRBV12-4 and TRBJ2-7; tentative D call: TRBD2 (6 bases). The CDR3 totals 14 residues. CDR3 sequence: CASSIAAERPIPYF. CDR3 DNA sequence: TGTGCCAGCAGTATAGCGGCGGAACGTCCCATTCCTTACTTC.

Turning to this clonotype: An end of the junction does not agree with germline; a read error may underlie this. The CDR3 loop reads CASSSIVDVRETLYF. CDR3 sequence (DNA): TGCGCCAGCAGCTCTATCGTAGACGTAAGAGAGACCCTGTACTTC. The V and J genes are TRBV5-1 and TRBJ2-5; D gene unclear. Germline assignment: CDR1 SGHRS and CDR2 YFSETQ. This CDR3 comprises 15 residues.

The CDR3 DNA follows: TGCGCCAGCAGCTCTGGACTAGATGGAGAGACCCAGTACTTC. Protein sequence: CASSSGLDGETQYF. The rearrangement links TRBV5-1 to TRBJ2-5, with 7 bases that match TRBD2. From germline, CDR1 is SGHRS and CDR2 YFSETQ. The CDR3 is made up of 14 amino acids. V was pared by 3 bases and J by 4 bases, with 6 bases of the junction left unmatched.